This T cell receptor (beta chain) came from a study of blood T cell repertoires in COVID-19. Study background: Sources were T cells, B-cell-depleted T cells, or PBMCs; the material itself was cDNA or gDNA.

V shed 1 base and J shed 3 bases, with 13 bases lying between them. This CDR3 contains 15 residues. CDR1 is MNHNS, CDR2 SASEGT, per germline. TCRdb's copy holds only in-frame clones and misses some; the assay was immunoSEQ multiplex PCR. The sample holds tens of thousands of clones, roughly 86% seen once. The chain uses TRBV6-1 and TRBJ2-7; the D gene is possibly TRBD2 (5 bases). The sequenced sample consisted of peripheral blood. This receptor was obtained from a woman between 65 and 79 years old with acute or convalescent COVID-19. The CDR3 is CASSEEETAGYEQYF. Written as DNA, the CDR3 is TGTGCCAGCAGTGAAGAGGAGACGGCGGGCTACGAGCAGTACTTC.